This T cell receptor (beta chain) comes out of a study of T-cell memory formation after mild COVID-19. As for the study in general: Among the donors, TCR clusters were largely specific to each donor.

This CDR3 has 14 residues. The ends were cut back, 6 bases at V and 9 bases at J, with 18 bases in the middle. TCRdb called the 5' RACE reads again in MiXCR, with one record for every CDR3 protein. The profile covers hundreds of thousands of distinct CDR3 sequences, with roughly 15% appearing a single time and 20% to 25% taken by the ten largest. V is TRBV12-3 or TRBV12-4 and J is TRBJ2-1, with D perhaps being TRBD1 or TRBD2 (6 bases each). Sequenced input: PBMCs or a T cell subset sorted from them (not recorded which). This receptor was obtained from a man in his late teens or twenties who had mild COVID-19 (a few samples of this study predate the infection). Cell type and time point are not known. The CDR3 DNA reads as TGTGCCAGCAGCCCATTAGGGGGGCAGGGTGAGCAGTTCTTC. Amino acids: CASSPLGGQGEQFF.